What follows describes a single T cell receptor (beta chain). This entry is derived from a study of T cell responses to AZD1222 COVID-19 vaccine. Produced via immunoSEQ multiplex PCR; TCRdb's table is partial and in-frame only. The sample includes about 76,000 clones, approximately 90% seen only once; the top ten take under 13%. The V and J ends lost 6 bases and 4 bases respectively, with 0 bases between them. The CDR3 extends over 10 amino acids. Per the germline V gene, CDR1 is MDHEN and CDR2 is SYDVKM. The chain combines TRBV28 with TRBJ2-2; D is unresolved. This specimen consisted of peripheral blood, obtained on day 0 of AZD1222 vaccination. The sequence was collected from an adult in good health. The CDR3 reads CASSTGELFF. The CDR3 nucleotides are TGTGCCAGCAGCACCGGGGAGCTGTTTTTT.